This T cell receptor (beta chain) was captured by sequencing in a study of blood T cell repertoires in COVID-19. Looking at the study overall: The United States, Italy and Spain provided the acute and convalescent COVID-19 samples. PBMCs, B-cell-depleted T cells, or T cells were the source of the cDNA or gDNA that made up the material.

The V and J ends lost 4 bases and 9 bases, in that order; junction bases with no gene match: 10. The CDR3 is 14 residues long. Germline lookup yields CDR1 SQVTM and CDR2 ANQGSEA. Authors' processing steps: Nucleated cell number was recorded as an estimate derived from reference gene primer amplification. Repertoires were generated with immunoSEQ multiplex PCR, while TCRdb's copy carries only in-frame clones and drops some. That table gives V, J and clone size, and the DNA gave D and trimming. The profile shows about 190,000 clones, 83% of them singletons. The sequenced sample was peripheral blood. This TCR was sampled from a man aged 45-65 years with active or convalescent COVID-19. The chain links TRBV29-1 to TRBJ2-1; 9 bases align to TRBD2. This CDR3 reads CSVGGLAGIGEQFF. CDR3 in DNA: TGCAGCGTTGGAGGGCTAGCGGGGATCGGTGAGCAGTTCTTC.